The following is a T cell receptor beta chain sequence with its context. This sample was included in a study of blood T cells in healthy people across ages. The CDR3 covers 15 residues. V lost 5 bases and J lost 1, with 13 bases in between. Germline V lookup: CDR1 MNHEY, CDR2 SVGAGI. The second PCR ran roughly 7 to 12 cycles with a sample-barcoded 5' primer and J-beta primers. Tagging of each cDNA molecule was performed by a template-switch adaptor with 12 random nucleotides. All samples yielded 3 million or more CDR3-containing paired-end reads. TCRdb processed the 5' RACE reads anew with MiXCR; each CDR3 protein has one entry. In the table there are over a million distinct CDR3 sequences, under 55% of which are singletons.

The gene calls are TRBV6-5 and TRBJ2-3; D might be TRBD1 or TRBD2, each matching 5 bases. This TCR came from a woman aged 60 to 75 in good health. The sequencing input was blood. In DNA form, the CDR3 reads TGTGCCAGCAGTACCATGGGGGACGGCACAGATACGCAGTATTTT. Translation gives CASSTMGDGTDTQYF.